This record looks at one T cell receptor (beta chain) sequence and its context. Its antigen is not known. This sample is part of a study of cytomegalovirus exposure and HLA in healthy donors. Study conclusions and caveats: Looking again later, the authors saw that most CMV-associated TCR beta chains seemed HLA-restricted. Beyond CMV serostatus, there was no information to go on about immune exposure.

CDR3 length: 15 amino acids. CDR1 and CDR2 from the germline V gene are MDHEN and SYDVKM. The J segment lost 4 bases and the V segment lost 7 bases, leaving 8 bases of the junction unmatched. The PCR made use of 60 Vbeta and 13 Jbeta primers. Source study methods: Per a later analysis, the number of unique TCR beta chains was some 82 million, of which about 11 million were shared. TCRdb keeps only in-frame clones here, not all; method: immunoSEQ multiplex PCR. The V and J calls and the clone size are those of that table, but D and trimming were determined from the DNA. The data hold 150,000 to 200,000 clones, with approximately 81% observed a single time.

The receptor was isolated from a female donor in good health and CMV-seronegative. Source material: PBMCs. The V and J genes are TRBV28 and TRBJ1-5; TRBD1 aligns across 9 bases. This CDR3 reads CASMGQGDRNQPQHF. CDR3 nucleotide sequence: TGTGCCAGCATGGGACAGGGAGATAGAAATCAGCCCCAGCATTTT.